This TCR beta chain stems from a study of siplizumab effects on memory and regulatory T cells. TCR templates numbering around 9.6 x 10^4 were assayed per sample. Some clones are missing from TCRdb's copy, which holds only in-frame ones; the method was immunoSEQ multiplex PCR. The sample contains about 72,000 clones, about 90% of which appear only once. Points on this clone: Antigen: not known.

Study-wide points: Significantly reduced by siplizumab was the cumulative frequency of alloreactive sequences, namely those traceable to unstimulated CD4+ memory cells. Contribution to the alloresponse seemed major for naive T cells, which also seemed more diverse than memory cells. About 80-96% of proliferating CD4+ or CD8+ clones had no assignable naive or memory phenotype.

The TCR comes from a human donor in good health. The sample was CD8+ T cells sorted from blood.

CDR3 nucleotide sequence: TGTGCCAGCAGCGTAGGACATACCTACGAGCAGTACTTC. As protein: CASSVGHTYEQYF. The rearrangement links TRBV9 to TRBJ2-7; D remains ambiguous. Trimming took 0 bases from V and 2 from J, leaving 6 bases between them. Germline CDR1 SGDLS, CDR2 YYNGEE. This CDR3 contains 13 residues.